These 26 T cell receptor beta chains share one sample of origin, sequenced in a study of cytomegalovirus exposure and HLA in healthy donors. Researchers ran the PCR with 60 Vbeta and 13 Jbeta primers. Only in-frame clones appear in the TCRdb table, and some are missing; sequencing was by immunoSEQ multiplex PCR. The sample yields about 150,000 clones, 80% seen once. The source material was PBMCs. These TCRs come from a woman between 40 and 55 years old in good health and CMV-seronegative.

In regard to this clone: At one end, the junction sequence differs from germline, possibly due to a read error. The chain links TRBV2 to TRBJ2-4, with D perhaps matching TRBD1 (6 bases). The germline V gene encodes CDR1 SNHLY and CDR2 FYNNEI. This CDR3 comprises 16 residues. CDR3 amino acids: CASSEALWDTENSQYF. The CDR3 coding sequence is TGTGCCAGCAGTGAAGCGCTTTGGGACACGGAAAACAGTCAGTACTTC.

In DNA, the CDR3 is TGTGCCAGCAGCCAGAGCACTCTAGCCAAAAACATTCAGTACTTC. Protein: CASSQSTLAKNIQYF. This chain connects TRBV14 to TRBJ2-4, with unresolved D. V shed 3 bases and J shed 0 bases, with 9 bases lying between them. Germline CDR1 SGHDN, CDR2 FVKESK. CDR3 size: 15 residues.

The gene calls are TRBV7-2 and TRBJ2-5; no clear D. V gave up 1 base and J gave up 5 bases, with 14 bases separating them. This CDR3 is built from 15 residues. Per the germline V gene, CDR1 is SGHTA and CDR2 is FQGNSA. As DNA, the CDR3 is TGTGCCAGCAGCTTAGATCCGGGTTCGGCGGAGACCCAGTACTTC. Amino acid sequence: CASSLDPGSAETQYF.

The gene calls are TRBV28 and TRBJ1-1; D might be TRBD1 (5 bases). V was trimmed by 5 bases and J by 1 base, leaving 14 bases between them. From germline, CDR1 is MDHEN and CDR2 SYDVKM. This CDR3 contains 15 residues. CDR3 in amino acids: CASSPQGGRNTEAFF. CDR3 sequence (DNA): TGTGCCAGCAGTCCCCAGGGAGGACGGAACACTGAAGCTTTCTTT.

V is TRBV11-2 and J is TRBJ2-1; 7 nucleotides agree with TRBD2. CDR3 length: 15 amino acids. J lost 4 bases, V lost 3 bases, and 6 bases had no gene match. Germline lookup yields CDR1 SGHAT and CDR2 FQNNGV. The CDR3 reads CASSLASGRYNEQFF. CDR3 bases: TGTGCCAGCAGCTTGGCTAGCGGACGGTACAATGAGCAGTTCTTC.

The chain is built from TRBV6-5 and TRBJ2-1; 9 bases map to TRBD2. After removal of 9 bases from V and 6 bases from J, the junction contained 12 bases not matched to a gene. CDR3 length equals 15 residues. Germline V CDR1 and CDR2: MNHEY, SVGAGI. CDR3: CASTPGASGVNEQFF. CDR3 coding DNA: TGTGCCAGTACCCCCGGGGCTAGCGGGGTCAATGAGCAGTTCTTC.

V usage is TRBV27 and J usage is TRBJ2-5; tentatively, D is TRBD1 (5 bases). The end of the DNA fits TRBJ2-7 better, so the J call may be wrong. Per germline, CDR1 MNHEY and CDR2 SMNVEV (reference sequence). This CDR3 has 16 amino acids. CDR3 DNA sequence: TGTGCCAGCAGGGGGATGGGTACAGGTACAACCTACGAGCAGTACTTC. Translated, it gives CASRGMGTGTTYEQYF.

The chain links TRBV28 to TRBJ1-4; D call uncertain. Deletions cut 6 bases from V and 0 bases from J, with 14 bases between. CDR1 and CDR2 (germline): MDHEN, SYDVKM. The CDR3 length is 16 residues. The CDR3 DNA reads as TGTGCCAGCAGCTCGACTTTTTTAACAACTAATGAAAAACTGTTTTTT. This gives the protein CASSSTFLTTNEKLFF. Full variable domain (remainder filled in from reference TRBV28 and TRBJ1-4): DVKVTQSSRYLVKRTGEKVFLECVQDMDHENMFWYRQDPGLGLRLIYFSYDVKMKEKGDIPEGYSVSREKKERFSLILESASTNQTSMYLCASSSTFLTTNEKLFFGSGTQLSVL.

The V and J genes are TRBV5-1 and TRBJ2-3; TRBD2 agrees at 8 bases. Germline lookup yields CDR1 SGHRS and CDR2 YFSETQ. Trimming removed 4 bases from V and 5 bases from J; junction bases left unmatched: 9. The CDR3 loop spans 15 amino acids. The CDR3 DNA sequence: TGCGCCAGCAGCGTGGTTAGCGGGACCGGAGATACGCAGTATTTT. Its translation is CASSVVSGTGDTQYF.

This clone occurred a few times. V and J are TRBV11-2 and TRBJ2-2, with 14 bases matching TRBD2. Germline lookup yields CDR1 SGHAT and CDR2 FQNNGV. The CDR3 contains 17 residues. The junction had 2 bases not matched to a gene; V was cut back by 5 bases and J by 0 bases. The CDR3 coding sequence is TGTGCCAGCAGCCGACTAGCGGGAGGGCCGAACACCGGGGAGCTGTTTTTT. This encodes CASSRLAGGPNTGELFF.

V usage is TRBV7-9 and J usage is TRBJ2-2, with unresolved D. Germline CDR1 is SEHNR and CDR2 is FQNEAQ (reference sequence). The CDR3 has 17 amino acids. The V gene lost 6 bases and the J gene lost 0 bases, with 17 bases spanning the gap. This CDR3 reads CASSHPRFAPNTGELFF. CDR3 sequence (DNA): TGTGCCAGCAGTCACCCCCGGTTCGCACCGAACACCGGGGAGCTGTTTTTT.

This rearrangement joins TRBV13 to TRBJ2-1; TRBD2 agrees at 7 bases. In germline, CDR1 is PRHDT, CDR2 FYEKMQ (reference sequence). This CDR3 contains 12 residues. V was clipped by 5 bases and J by 9 bases; unmatched bases: 4. The CDR3, as DNA: TGTGCCAGCAGCCTTACGGGAGGTGAGCAGTTCTTC. Protein sequence: CASSLTGGEQFF. The whole variable domain, filled in from reference TRBV13 and TRBJ2-1, reads AAGVIQSPRHLIKEKRETATLKCYPIPRHDTVYWYQQGPGQDPQFLISFYEKMQSDKGSIPDRFSAQQFSDYHSELNMSSLELGDSALYFCASSLTGGEQFFGPGTRLTVL.

The V and J genes are TRBV5-4 and TRBJ2-3; 7 bases align to TRBD1. The CDR3 extends over 18 amino acids. The germline CDR1 and CDR2 sequences are SGHNT and YYREEE (reference sequence). V lost 0 bases to trimming and J lost 1 base; unmatched junction nucleotides: 11. The CDR3 DNA is TGTGCCAGCAGCTTGGTGGCGGGTTGGGACAGCCGCACAGATACGCAGTATTTT. Translating gives CASSLVAGWDSRTDTQYF. The complete variable domain, with remaining parts taken from reference TRBV5-4 and TRBJ2-3, reads ETGVTQSPTHLIKTRGQQVTLRCSSQSGHNTVSWYQQALGQGPQFIFQYYREEENGRGNFPPRFSGLQFPNYSSELNVNALELDDSALYLCASSLVAGWDSRTDTQYFGPGTRLTVL.

V gene TRBV11-3 combines with J gene TRBJ2-1; 10 bases agree with TRBD2. The CDR3 has 17 amino acids. Looked up from germline, CDR1 is SGHNT and CDR2 is YENEEA. V shed 3 bases and J 9 bases; nucleotides not matched to a gene: 14. CDR3 amino acids: CASSFRAGGLVFGEQFF. CDR3 sequence (DNA): TGTGCCAGCAGCTTCAGAGCGGGGGGGCTGGTCTTTGGTGAGCAGTTCTTC. Drawing the rest from reference TRBV11-3 and TRBJ2-1, the complete variable domain is EAGVVQSPRYKIIEKKQPVAFWCNPISGHNTLYWYLQNLGQGPELLIRYENEEAVDDSQLPKDRFSAERLKGVDSTLKIQPAELGDSAVYLCASSFRAGGLVFGEQFFGPGTRLTVL.

This clone has just a few counts. The chain is built from TRBV28 and TRBJ1-2; possibly TRBD1 for D (6 bases). The CDR3 is 14 residues long. The germline V gene encodes CDR1 MDHEN and CDR2 SYDVKM. V dropped 4 bases and J dropped 6 bases, with 15 bases sitting between them. The DNA of the CDR3 is TGTGCCAGCAGTTGGTCGGGACACCTTAATGGCTACACCTTC. It specifies CASSWSGHLNGYTF.

V is TRBV19 and J is TRBJ1-2, with a tentative D call TRBD1 (6 bases). The CDR3 runs 14 residues. Germline lookup yields CDR1 LNHDA and CDR2 SQIVND (reference sequence). The V end lost 1 base, the J end lost 6 bases, and 12 bases lay between the germline ends. This chain's CDR3 is CASSIGGGSDGYTF. The CDR3 DNA reads as TGTGCCAGTAGTATAGGTGGGGGCTCGGATGGCTACACCTTC.

The chain carries TRBV19 and TRBJ2-7; 8 nucleotides match TRBD1. The CDR3 extends over 15 amino acids. Per germline, CDR1 LNHDA and CDR2 SQIVND (reference sequence). Germline trimming cut 4 bases from V and 2 bases from J; bases unmatched to any gene: 7. Written as DNA, the CDR3 is TGTGCCAGTAGTACACCAGGACAGGGCCCCTACGAGCAGTACTTC. It translates to CASSTPGQGPYEQYF.

The V gene is TRBV28, the J gene TRBJ2-5, with 8 positions matching TRBD1. V gave up 4 bases and J gave up 0 bases; unmatched junction bases: 7. Germline V gives CDR1 MDHEN, CDR2 SYDVKM. The CDR3 is 16 amino acids. The CDR3 loop is CASSSQTGVYQETQYF. CDR3 in DNA: TGTGCCAGCAGTTCCCAGACAGGGGTCTACCAAGAGACCCAGTACTTC. Full variable domain (remainder filled in from reference TRBV28 and TRBJ2-5): DVKVTQSSRYLVKRTGEKVFLECVQDMDHENMFWYRQDPGLGLRLIYFSYDVKMKEKGDIPEGYSVSREKKERFSLILESASTNQTSMYLCASSSQTGVYQETQYFGPGTRLLVL.

The chain has TRBV5-1 and TRBJ1-1, with a tentative D call TRBD1 (5 bases). The ends were cut back, 2 bases at V and 1 base at J, with 12 bases in the middle. Germline loops: CDR1 SGHRS, CDR2 YFSETQ. This CDR3 is 15 amino acids long. For the CDR3, the DNA is TGCGCCAGCAGCTTAGGGGTTTCGGAGAACACTGAAGCTTTCTTT. Translating it yields CASSLGVSENTEAFF.

The genes are TRBV4-1 and TRBJ1-2; tentatively, D is TRBD1 (5 bases). The CDR3 covers 15 residues. Between the trimmed V and J ends, which lost 0 bases and 7 bases, there was a span of 15 bases. Germline V gives CDR1 MGHRA, CDR2 YSYEKL. CDR3 coding DNA: TGCGCCAGCAGCCAAGATACCCCAGGGCTTCGTGGCTACACCTTC. Encoded protein: CASSQDTPGLRGYTF.

V and J are TRBV6-6 and TRBJ1-3; D unresolved. Germline V lookup: CDR1 MNHNY, CDR2 SVGAGI (reference sequence). The CDR3 runs 14 residues. V was cut by 6 bases and J by 0 bases, with 9 bases left in between. The CDR3 DNA reads TGTGCCAGCAGCAACGGTAACTCTGGAAACACCATATATTTT. Translation: CASSNGNSGNTIYF.

This CDR3 is CASSGSTGTEAFF. CDR3 bases: TGTGCCAGTAGTGGGTCGACAGGGACTGAAGCTTTCTTT. The gene calls are TRBV19 and TRBJ1-1; 7 positions match TRBD1. This CDR3 region has 13 residues. Germline V gives CDR1 LNHDA, CDR2 SQIVND (reference sequence). V lost 5 bases, J lost 5 bases, and 5 bases stayed unmatched. Drawing the rest from reference TRBV19 and TRBJ1-1, the complete variable domain is DGGITQSPKYLFRKEGQNVTLSCEQNLNHDAMYWYRQDPGQGLRLIYYSQIVNDFQKGDIAEGYSVSREKKESFPLTVTSAQKNPTAFYLCASSGSTGTEAFFGQGTRLTVV.

The chain couples TRBV7-9 to TRBJ1-1, with 12 bases identical to TRBD1. The CDR3 length is 16 residues. The J segment lost 0 bases and the V segment lost 5 bases, leaving 4 bases of the junction unmatched. Germline loops: CDR1 SEHNR, CDR2 FQNEAQ (reference sequence). DNA of the CDR3: TGTGCCAGCAGCCCCCGGGACAGGGGGCTGAACACTGAAGCTTTCTTT. It specifies CASSPRDRGLNTEAFF. Full variable domain (rest looked up from reference TRBV7-9 and TRBJ1-1): DTGVSQNPRHKITKRGQNVTFRCDPISEHNRLYWYRQTLGQGPEFLTYFQNEAQLEKSRLLSDRFSAERPKGSFSTLEIQRTEQGDSAMYLCASSPRDRGLNTEAFFGQGTRLTVV.

This clone has a handful of counts. The chain links TRBV19 to TRBJ2-5; tentative D call: TRBD1 (6 bases). Germline V gene data show CDR1 as LNHDA and CDR2 as SQIVND (reference sequence). This CDR3 contains 13 residues. V was shortened by 5 bases and J by 5 bases, with 12 bases between the two germline ends. The CDR3 coding sequence is TGTGCCAGTAGTTCAGGGGTGTGGGAGACCCAGTACTTC. This codes for CASSSGVWETQYF.

The chain is built from TRBV6-4 and TRBJ1-4, with a weak D call TRBD1 (6 bases). Trimming left V 7 bases short and J 7 bases short, with 22 bases between. The CDR3 spans 16 residues. Germline CDR1 is MRHNA and CDR2 is SNTAGT. This chain's CDR3 is CASTRDNWWAFEKLFF. CDR3 sequence (DNA): TGTGCCAGCACCCGGGACAATTGGTGGGCATTTGAAAAACTGTTTTTT.

V is TRBV7-8 and J is TRBJ2-1; the match to TRBD1 covers 7 bases. CDR1 and CDR2 (germline): SGHVS, FQNEAQ. The V segment lost 1 base and the J segment 7 bases; nucleotides outside the gene matches: 4. CDR3 length: 14 amino acids. Written as DNA, the CDR3 is TGTGCCAGCAGCTTAGTCATGACAGGGAATGAGCAGTTCTTC. This sequence encodes CASSLVMTGNEQFF.